The 19 T cell receptor beta chains in this list originate from one sample, sequenced in a study of control samples from healthy donors and cancer patients. The protocol was immunoSEQ multiplex PCR, while the TCRdb copy is restricted to in-frame clones and leaves out a portion. The sample holds approximately 90,000 clones; more than 80% are singletons and the top ten take around 1.5%. The sequencing sample was made of blood. Every receptor here comes from a woman in her twenties or thirties in good health.

The chain has TRBV2 and TRBJ2-2, with TRBD1 matching over 12 bases. The V gene end was trimmed by 8 bases and the J gene end by 4 bases; junction bases not matched to a gene: 8. The CDR3 runs 16 residues. Looked up from germline, CDR1 is SNHLY and CDR2 is FYNNEI. The CDR3 here is CASRVAGQGATGELFF. The DNA for the CDR3 is TGTGCCAGCCGTGTAGCGGGACAGGGGGCCACCGGGGAGCTGTTTTTT. Looking up the rest from reference TRBV2 and TRBJ2-2 gives the full variable domain: EPEVTQTPSHQVTQMGQEVILRCVPISNHLYFYWYRQILGQKVEFLVSFYNNEISEKSEIFDDQFSVERPDGSNFTLKIRSTKLEDSAMYFCASRVAGQGATGELFFGEGSRLTVL.

The chain combines TRBV19 with TRBJ2-6; D gene ambiguous. The CDR3 extends over 17 amino acids. V was clipped by 4 bases and J by 2 bases, with 15 bases between them. The germline gives CDR1 LNHDA, CDR2 SQIVND (reference sequence). This CDR3 is CASSTTRWKAGANVLTF. The CDR3, as DNA: TGTGCCAGTAGTACGACACGTTGGAAAGCTGGGGCCAACGTCCTGACTTTC.

The gene calls are TRBV30 and TRBJ1-5, with a weak D call TRBD1 (5 bases). The CDR3 sequence is 14 residues long. The germline gives CDR1 GTSNPN, CDR2 SVGIG (reference sequence). V was trimmed by 0 bases and J by 3 bases, leaving 9 bases between them. The CDR3 protein is CAWSVPGNNQPQHF. The CDR3 nucleotides are TGTGCCTGGAGTGTACCAGGGAACAATCAGCCCCAGCATTTT.

The chain joins TRBV19 to TRBJ2-7; TRBD1 agrees at 7 bases. This CDR3 is built from 14 residues. V shed 0 bases and J 4 bases; nucleotides not matched to a gene: 3. Per germline, CDR1 LNHDA and CDR2 SQIVND (reference sequence). The CDR3, as DNA: TGTGCCAGTAGTATAGATACGACAGGGTACGAGCAGTACTTC. Translated, it gives CASSIDTTGYEQYF.

This clone appeared a few times. The CDR3 bases are TGCGCCAGCAGCCCTGGCCGCGGCACCGGGGAGCTGTTTTTT. Translation gives CASSPGRGTGELFF. This chain connects TRBV5-1 to TRBJ2-2; D is uncertain. The CDR3 length is 14 residues. V was pared by 4 bases and J by 4 bases, with 11 bases between. Germline-derived CDR1 and CDR2 are SGHRS and YFSETQ.

The V and J genes are TRBV7-3 and TRBJ1-1, with no clear D. Trimming left V 1 base short and J 5 bases short, with 14 bases between. Germline V gene data show CDR1 as SGHTA and CDR2 as FQGTGA. This CDR3 spans 15 amino acids. The CDR3 DNA reads as TGTGCCAGCAGCTTAAATAACGGGGAAGAAACTGAAGCTTTCTTT. Protein product: CASSLNNGEETEAFF.

This chain connects TRBV6-9 to TRBJ1-1, with D tentatively TRBD1 (5 bases). CDR3 size: 14 residues. Germline V lookup: CDR1 MNHGY, CDR2 SVAAGI. V was trimmed by 2 bases and J by 3 bases, leaving 10 bases between them. The CDR3 DNA is TGTGCCAGCAGTTATGGGGCCCCAGACACTGAAGCTTTCTTT. It specifies CASSYGAPDTEAFF.

The chain has TRBV5-4 and TRBJ1-2; possible D gene TRBD1, 5 bases. Germline loops: CDR1 SGHNT, CDR2 YYREEE (reference sequence). Trimming removed 6 bases from V and 7 bases from J, with 19 bases in between. The CDR3 extends over 14 amino acids. DNA for the CDR3: TGTGCCAGCACCGGGACCGGCCGTTTATCTGGCTACACCTTC. It encodes CASTGTGRLSGYTF. The complete variable domain, with remaining parts taken from reference TRBV5-4 and TRBJ1-2, reads ETGVTQSPTHLIKTRGQQVTLRCSSQSGHNTVSWYQQALGQGPQFIFQYYREEENGRGNFPPRFSGLQFPNYSSELNVNALELDDSALYLCASTGTGRLSGYTFGSGTRLTVV.

This chain connects TRBV9 to TRBJ1-4, with D possibly TRBD1 on 6 matching bases. From germline, CDR1 is SGDLS and CDR2 YYNGEE. Trimming cost V 4 bases and J 3 bases, with 22 bases left between them. The CDR3 is made up of 18 amino acids. CDR3 sequence (DNA): TGTGCCAGCAGCCCCAAGGGGAACCGACAGGTCTCTAATGAAAAACTGTTTTTT. Its translation: CASSPKGNRQVSNEKLFF.

The V call is TRBV4-1, the J call TRBJ2-7; D not certain. In germline, CDR1 is MGHRA, CDR2 YSYEKL. The CDR3 is 14 amino acids. V lost 3 bases and J lost 0, with 9 bases in between. The CDR3 loop is CASSQRYRSYEQYF. The CDR3 DNA reads TGCGCCAGCAGCCAGCGATACCGCTCCTACGAGCAGTACTTC.

This sequence joins TRBV10-3 and TRBJ2-7; D tentatively reads TRBD1 or TRBD2 (5 bases each). From germline, CDR1 is ENHRY and CDR2 SYGVKD. Trimming took off 8 bases at V and 7 bases at J, with 15 bases between the two ends. The CDR3 length is 12 residues. The CDR3 protein is CAIGTTTGEQYF. CDR3 bases: TGTGCCATCGGGACGACTACGGGGGAGCAGTACTTC.

This sequence joins TRBV2 and TRBJ2-1; 7 positions agree with TRBD2. The CDR3 covers 15 residues. V dropped 3 bases and J dropped 4; count of bases not matched to a gene: 6. Per germline, CDR1 SNHLY and CDR2 FYNNEI. The CDR3 nucleotides are TGTGCCAGCAGTGAGAGTCTAGCGGATTACAATGAGCAGTTCTTC. Residues: CASSESLADYNEQFF.

The V gene is TRBV2, the J gene TRBJ2-7, with 9 bases matching TRBD2. There are 14 residues in the CDR3. Per the germline V gene, CDR1 is SNHLY and CDR2 is FYNNEI. After removal of 5 bases from V and 4 bases from J, the junction contained 6 bases not matched to a gene. CDR3 bases: TGTGCCAGCAGTCCCAGCGGGAGGCGGTACGAGCAGTACTTC. Amino acids: CASSPSGRRYEQYF.

J is TRBJ1-3 and V is TRBV11-2; D is perhaps TRBD1 (5 bases). The germline gives CDR1 SGHAT, CDR2 FQNNGV. The CDR3 is 17 amino acids. V was cut by 5 bases and J by 0 bases, with 17 bases left in between. CDR3 nucleotides: TGTGCCAGCAGCCATCTCATTAGGGGAATCTCTGGAAACACCATATATTTT. This translates into CASSHLIRGISGNTIYF.

CDR3 amino acids: CASSQFDREGTEAFF. CDR3 nucleotides: TGTGCCAGCAGCCAATTCGACAGGGAGGGGACTGAAGCTTTCTTT. The chain carries TRBV5-5 and TRBJ1-1; TRBD1 matches 7 bases. After removal of 4 bases from V and 5 bases from J, the junction contained 11 bases not matched to a gene. The CDR3 sequence is 15 residues long. Germline CDR1 reads SGHKS; CDR2 reads YYEKEE (reference sequence).

The gene calls are TRBV28 and TRBJ1-1, with D possibly TRBD1 on 5 matching bases. Trimming removed 5 bases from V and 1 base from J, with 11 bases in between. The CDR3 has 14 amino acids. Germline V gene lookup returns CDR1 MDHEN and CDR2 SYDVKM. For the CDR3, the DNA is TGTGCCAGCAGTCCCCCGGGGACGAACACTGAAGCTTTCTTT. It is translated as CASSPPGTNTEAFF.

The V and J genes are TRBV6-1 and TRBJ2-3; 8 bases map to TRBD2. CDR1 is MNHNS, CDR2 SASEGT, per germline. V shed 0 bases and J 5 bases; nucleotides not matched to a gene: 10. CDR3 size: 17 residues. In DNA form, the CDR3 reads TGTGCCAGCAGTGAAGCGTTGGCGGGAGGAGATGGAGATACGCAGTATTTT. Translation: CASSEALAGGDGDTQYF.

The chain is built from TRBV2 and TRBJ2-1, with D unclear. V was trimmed by 8 bases and J by 0 bases, leaving 17 bases between them. Germline lookup yields CDR1 SNHLY and CDR2 FYNNEI. The CDR3 totals 16 residues. CDR3 DNA: TGTGCCAGCGTAAGACCGAAACCCAGCTCCTACAATGAGCAGTTCTTC. Its protein is CASVRPKPSSYNEQFF. The complete variable domain, with remaining parts taken from reference TRBV2 and TRBJ2-1, reads EPEVTQTPSHQVTQMGQEVILRCVPISNHLYFYWYRQILGQKVEFLVSFYNNEISEKSEIFDDQFSVERPDGSNFTLKIRSTKLEDSAMYFCASVRPKPSSYNEQFFGPGTRLTVL.

The rearrangement uses TRBV29-1 and TRBJ1-5; no clear D. The germline gives CDR1 SQVTM, CDR2 ANQGSEA. V was cut by 4 bases and J by 1 base, with 5 bases left in between. The CDR3 has 12 amino acids. CDR3 nucleotide sequence: TGCAGCGTTGGGGAAAGCAATCAGCCCCAGCATTTT. Translating it yields CSVGESNQPQHF.